A selection of T cell receptor beta chains follows, all from one sample in a study of cytomegalovirus exposure and HLA in healthy donors. Generated by immunoSEQ multiplex PCR, the TCRdb table keeps only in-frame clones and is missing some. The profile covers 100,000 or so clones, with about 90% appearing a single time and approximately 5.8% taken by the ten largest. Sequenced sample: PBMCs. These receptors originate from a man between 18 and 35 years old in good health and CMV-seropositive. CDR3s include the opening cysteine and the closing phenylalanine or tryptophan. Fields, in order: D gene, J gene, V gene, clone size, CDR3 protein, CDR3 DNA. A D gene is named only where the DNA matches it firmly. Rows may omit the clone size; those that give it use once, few, many or a size class.

TRBD1	TRBJ1-1	TRBV10-3	-	CAISEVLQGANTEAFF	TGTGCCATCAGTGAGGTACTACAGGGGGCCAACACTGAAGCTTTCTTT
-	TRBJ1-3	TRBV9	once	CASSVDPGSGNTIYF	TGTGCCAGCAGCGTAGATCCGGGTTCTGGAAACACCATATATTTT
TRBD2	TRBJ2-1	TRBV7-3	-	CASSRGGLTNEQFF	TGTGCCAGCAGCCGGGGGGGCTTGACCAATGAGCAGTTCTTC
TRBD2	TRBJ2-1	TRBV19	-	CASSMTHGAGVAYNEQFF	TGTGCCAGTAGTATGACTCATGGAGCGGGGGTAGCCTACAATGAGCAGTTCTTC
TRBD1	TRBJ1-2	TRBV29-1	-	CSAELTGTGRGYTF	TGCAGCGCTGAACTTACCGGGACAGGGCGCGGCTACACCTTC
TRBD1	TRBJ2-7	TRBV6-5	-	CASRGTGQPAYEQYF	TGTGCCAGCAGAGGGACAGGACAGCCAGCCTACGAGCAGTACTTC
TRBD2	TRBJ2-3	TRBV4-2	-	CASSQDSSGSPHTQYF	TGTGCCAGCAGCCAAGATAGCAGCGGGAGTCCCCATACGCAGTATTTT
-	TRBJ1-5	TRBV6-5	-	CASSPQEGNQPQHF	TGTGCCAGCAGCCCTCAAGAGGGCAATCAGCCCCAGCATTTT
TRBD2	TRBJ2-3	TRBV11-3	-	CASSLGLAGDTDTQYF	TGTGCCAGCAGCTTAGGGCTAGCGGGGGACACAGATACGCAGTATTTT
TRBD1	TRBJ2-6	TRBV28	-	CASRATGTGEKSGANVLTF	TGTGCCAGCAGGGCAACCGGGACAGGGGAAAAATCTGGGGCCAACGTCCTGACTTTC
-	TRBJ1-1	TRBV15	-	CATSRPAGAAEAFF	TGTGCCACCAGCAGACCTGCAGGGGCCGCTGAAGCTTTCTTT
-	TRBJ2-1	TRBV21-1	-	CASSKGGGQFF	TGTGCCAGCAGCAAAGGGGGAGGACAGTTCTTC
TRBD1	TRBJ2-3	TRBV19	-	CASSIGRDRDATDTQYF	TGTGCCAGTAGTATAGGTCGGGACAGGGATGCCACAGATACGCAGTATTTT
-	TRBJ1-4	TRBV5-1	-	CASSMGIGGTNEKLFF	TGCGCCAGCAGCATGGGTATCGGGGGAACTAATGAAAAACTGTTTTTT
-	TRBJ2-7	TRBV9	-	CASSVDVGSYEQYF	TGTGCCAGCAGCGTAGATGTGGGCAGCTACGAGCAGTACTTC
TRBD1	TRBJ1-1	TRBV27	-	CASSKGARQLNTEAFF	TGTGCCAGCAGTAAGGGGGCGAGACAGTTGAACACTGAAGCTTTCTTT
-	TRBJ1-2	TRBV6-1	few	CASSEGRFSHPDGYTF	TGTGCCAGCAGTGAAGGCAGGTTTTCTCACCCCGATGGCTACACCTTC
TRBD1	TRBJ1-2	TRBV6-5	-	CASSFEGDRDGYTF	TGTGCCAGCAGTTTCGAAGGGGACAGGGATGGCTACACCTTC
TRBD1	TRBJ2-2	TRBV5-1	-	CASSLDGGQGTGELFF	TGCGCCAGCAGCTTGGACGGGGGACAGGGCACCGGGGAGCTGTTTTTT
-	TRBJ2-3	TRBV9	-	CASSVMDSIRTDTQYF	TGTGCCAGCAGCGTAATGGACAGTATTCGCACAGATACGCAGTATTTT
-	TRBJ2-3	TRBV11-2	-	CAARWDLGGGDTQYF	TGTGCCGCAAGATGGGATTTGGGCGGAGGGGATACGCAGTATTTT
TRBD1	TRBJ1-4	TRBV27	-	CASSLSPNHGTGAGVREEKLFF	TGTGCCAGCAGTTTATCGCCTAATCACGGGACAGGGGCGGGGGTCAGGGAGGAAAAACTGTTTTTT
-	TRBJ1-5	TRBV9	-	CASSAAGALNQPQHF	TGTGCCAGCAGCGCCGCGGGGGCCCTCAATCAGCCCCAGCATTTT
-	TRBJ1-6	TRBV7-8	-	CASSLRESSYNSPLHF	TGTGCCAGCAGCTTAAGAGAAAGCTCCTATAATTCACCCCTCCACTTT
TRBD1	TRBJ2-6	TRBV9	-	CASSDWDRSSGANVLTF	TGTGCCAGCAGCGATTGGGACAGGAGCTCTGGGGCCAACGTCCTGACTTTC
TRBD1	TRBJ2-7	TRBV10-3	-	CAIRDSGSSYEQYF	TGTGCCATCCGGGACAGCGGAAGCTCCTACGAGCAGTACTTC
TRBD1	TRBJ1-2	TRBV2	few	CASSPSGTGAGGYTF	TGTGCCAGCAGCCCTTCCGGGACAGGGGCAGGCGGCTACACCTTC
TRBD1	TRBJ2-1	TRBV5-6	-	CASSLADRGHYNEQFF	TGTGCCAGCAGCTTGGCTGACAGGGGACACTACAATGAGCAGTTCTTC
-	TRBJ1-5	TRBV27	-	CASSFIDQPQHF	TGTGCCAGCAGTTTTATCGATCAGCCCCAGCATTTT
TRBD1	TRBJ1-1	TRBV18	few	CASSRDSPNTEAFF	TGTGCCAGCTCCCGGGACAGCCCGAACACTGAAGCTTTCTTT
TRBD1	TRBJ2-7	TRBV11-2	-	CASSLASGTGSYEQYF	TGTGCCAGCAGCTTAGCTTCCGGGACAGGGAGCTACGAGCAGTACTTC
TRBD2	TRBJ2-7	TRBV9	-	CASSPIAGDSYEQYF	TGTGCCAGCAGCCCCATAGCGGGGGACTCCTACGAGCAGTACTTC
-	TRBJ2-1	TRBV2	-	CASRQGGYNEQFF	TGTGCCAGCAGGCAGGGGGGATACAATGAGCAGTTCTTC
-	TRBJ2-2	TRBV5-1	-	CASTAGINTGELFF	TGCGCCAGCACGGCAGGGATAAACACCGGGGAGCTGTTTTTT
TRBD1	TRBJ1-2	TRBV7-9	-	CASSFGQVYGYTF	TGTGCCAGCAGCTTTGGACAGGTTTATGGCTACACCTTC
TRBD2	TRBJ2-7	TRBV2	-	CASRHTSGSSYEQYF	TGTGCCAGCAGGCATACTAGCGGGAGCTCCTACGAGCAGTACTTC
-	TRBJ1-4	TRBV6-5	once	CASSYSSPGYGEKLFF	TGTGCCAGCAGTTACTCGAGTCCCGGGTACGGTGAAAAACTGTTTTTT
-	TRBJ2-7	TRBV29-1	once	CSVERDSHEQYF	TGCAGCGTTGAAAGGGACTCCCACGAGCAGTACTTC
-	TRBJ2-4	TRBV11-2	-	CASSPSAREQNIQYF	TGTGCCAGCAGCCCGTCCGCACGGGAACAAAACATTCAGTACTTC
-	TRBJ1-3	TRBV5-5	-	CASSGGLQRFVNTIYF	TGTGCCAGCAGCGGGGGGTTGCAGCGTTTCGTAAACACCATATATTTT
-	TRBJ1-2	TRBV21-1	-	CASIPRDKNYGYTF	TGTGCCAGCATCCCCCGGGACAAGAACTATGGCTACACCTTC
-	TRBJ2-5	TRBV13	-	CASSLGGGQETQYF	TGTGCCAGCAGCTTAGGAGGGGGCCAAGAGACCCAGTACTTC